Given below is one T cell receptor beta chain in context. The data belong to a study of blood T cell repertoires in COVID-19. The wider study: COVID-19 samples from acute and convalescent phases originated in the United States, Italy and Spain.

The CDR3 is 15 residues long. The J segment lost 0 bases and the V segment lost 2 bases, leaving 2 bases of the junction unmatched. Germline V lookup: CDR1 SGHRS, CDR2 YFSETQ. Original data processing: Nucleated cell counts were estimated from reference gene primer amplification. Clones were read by immunoSEQ multiplex PCR, and TCRdb kept only the in-frame ones, dropping some. V and J calls and clone size are those listed in that table; D and trimming were worked out from the DNA. The repertoire holds approximately 76,000 clones, with around 88% as singletons. V and J are TRBV5-1 and TRBJ2-3; 8 bases are shared with TRBD2. The specimen was peripheral blood. This clonotype was obtained from an elderly man with active or convalescent COVID-19. As DNA, the CDR3 is TGCGCCAGCAGCTTAGAGCGGGGGAGCACAGATACGCAGTATTTT. Translating gives CASSLERGSTDTQYF.